The 19 T cell receptor beta chains listed next were all sequenced from one sample in a study of T-cell memory formation after mild COVID-19. One entry per CDR3 protein, called by TCRdb with MiXCR from the 5' RACE reads. The table records hundreds of thousands of distinct CDR3 sequences, roughly 22% of them present only once. Specimen: PBMCs or a T cell subset sorted from them (not recorded which). These receptor sequences come from an adult woman who had mild COVID-19 (a few samples of this study predate the infection). Cell type and time point are not known.

V and J are TRBV11-2 and TRBJ2-4; D remains unclear. The CDR3 covers 14 residues. V was shortened by 5 bases and J by 2 bases, with 10 bases between the two germline ends. Germline V gene data show CDR1 as SGHAT and CDR2 as FQNNGV. For the CDR3, the DNA is TGTGCCAGCAGCCCGCGGTTCCCCAAAAACATTCAGTACTTC. Translation: CASSPRFPKNIQYF.

Written as DNA, the CDR3 is TGTGCCAGCAGAAAGGGGGGTCAGCCCCAGCATTTT. Its protein is CASRKGGQPQHF. The rearrangement joins TRBV12-3 or TRBV12-4 to TRBJ1-5; D might be TRBD1 (6 bases). The V and J ends lost 6 bases and 6 bases respectively, with 9 bases between them. The CDR3 sequence is 12 residues long.

The rearrangement links TRBV29-1 to TRBJ2-5; D may match TRBD1 or TRBD2 (5 bases each). Germline V gene data show CDR1 as SQVTM and CDR2 as ANQGSEA. Trimming left V 4 bases short and J 2 bases short, with 14 bases between. CDR3 length: 14 amino acids. The CDR3 protein is CSVVPGWGQETQYF. CDR3 in DNA: TGCAGCGTTGTCCCGGGGTGGGGGCAAGAGACCCAGTACTTC.

The V gene is TRBV4-1, the J gene TRBJ2-7; 9 bases map to TRBD1. This CDR3 is built from 15 residues. Germline V gene lookup returns CDR1 MGHRA and CDR2 YSYEKL. With V trimmed by 7 bases and J by 6 bases, 13 bases remained unmatched. The CDR3 nucleotides read TGCGCCAGCACCCTAGGAGGGGGACAGGGTGCCGAGCAGTACTTC. It encodes CASTLGGGQGAEQYF.

This clonotype was seen a handful of times. This rearrangement joins TRBV5-6 to TRBJ1-5; D not certain. CDR1 and CDR2 from the germline V gene are SGHDT and YYEEEE. V dropped 1 base and J dropped 6 bases, with 11 bases sitting between them. The CDR3 runs to 14 residues. The CDR3: CASSLKAGVQPQHF. Here the CDR3 DNA reads TGTGCCAGCAGCTTGAAGGCAGGAGTTCAGCCCCAGCATTTT.

The chain joins TRBV11-2 to TRBJ1-3; a weak D match, TRBD1 (6 bases). This CDR3 is 16 amino acids long. Looked up from germline, CDR1 is SGHAT and CDR2 is FQNNGV. Trimming removed 2 bases from V and 0 bases from J, with 11 bases in between. The CDR3 loop reads CASSLRQAFSGNTIYF. The CDR3 DNA is TGTGCCAGCAGCTTAAGACAGGCCTTCTCTGGAAACACCATATATTTT.

The chain uses TRBV15 and TRBJ2-1; no clear D gene. This CDR3 is 14 amino acids long. Germline V gene lookup returns CDR1 LNHNV and CDR2 YYDKDF (reference sequence). Trimming removed 0 bases from V and 6 bases from J, with 9 bases in between. Written as DNA, the CDR3 is TGTGCCACCAGCAGAGAGGGTTGGGGCAATGAGCAGTTCTTC. Protein sequence: CATSREGWGNEQFF. Using reference TRBV15 and TRBJ2-1 for the parts outside the CDR3, the full variable domain is DAMVIQNPRYQVTQFGKPVTLSCSQTLNHNVMYWYQQKSSQAPKLLFHYYDKDFNNEADTPDNFQSRRPNTSFCFLDIRSPGLGDTAMYLCATSREGWGNEQFFGPGTRLTVL.

The chain recombines TRBV12-3 or TRBV12-4 with TRBJ2-2; 8 bases line up with TRBD2. This CDR3 is 14 amino acids long. V lost 8 bases, J lost 7 bases, and 9 bases stayed unmatched. The CDR3 loop reads CASELDGGVGELFF. For the CDR3, the DNA is TGTGCCAGCGAGTTGGACGGGGGGGTCGGGGAGCTGTTTTTT.

The V gene is TRBV7-6, the J gene TRBJ1-1; D unresolved. The CDR3 is 13 amino acids. The V end was cut by 5 bases, the J end by 5 bases, with 12 bases between. The V gene's germline CDR1 is SGHVS and CDR2 FNYEAQ. The CDR3 region has the DNA TGTGCCAGCAGCCACGGACCCCTAACTGAAGCTTTCTTT. The encoded protein is CASSHGPLTEAFF.

The J gene is TRBJ2-3, the V gene TRBV5-1; D is unresolved. Deletions cut 2 bases from V and 1 base from J, with 8 bases between. This CDR3 has 14 amino acids. Germline CDR1 SGHRS, CDR2 YFSETQ. In DNA, the CDR3 is TGCGCCAGCAGCTTCCAGCTGGGCACAGATACGCAGTATTTT. Translation: CASSFQLGTDTQYF.

This clonotype has more than one count but fewer than ten. V and J are TRBV29-1 and TRBJ2-7; TRBD2 is a possible D gene (6 bases). The CDR3 spans 13 residues. The V gene lost 5 bases and the J gene lost 5 bases, with 16 bases spanning the gap. Germline values: CDR1 SQVTM, CDR2 ANQGSEA. CDR3 nucleotides: TGCAGCGTTTCCGGGGGAGTGAGGGACGAGCAGTACTTC. It translates to CSVSGGVRDEQYF.

The chain has TRBV7-2 and TRBJ2-7; the match to TRBD1 covers 7 bases. Trimming cost V 6 bases and J 9 bases; bases outside gene matches: 14. This CDR3 region has 14 residues. Germline CDR1 and CDR2: SGHTA and FQGNSA. CDR3 residues: CASSRDRNYEWQYF. The DNA of the CDR3 is TGTGCCAGCAGTCGGGACAGAAACTACGAGTGGCAGTACTTC.

This clonotype appeared a few times. The rearrangement uses TRBV24-1 and TRBJ2-1; either TRBD1 or TRBD2 may supply D (5 bases each). In germline, CDR1 is KGHDR, CDR2 SFDVKD. CDR3 length equals 16 residues. Trimming removed 5 bases at V and 1 base at J, with 14 bases between. The chain's CDR3 is CATSGSGTVSYNEQFF. The CDR3 coding sequence is TGTGCCACCAGTGGCTCCGGGACGGTGTCCTACAATGAGCAGTTCTTC.

This clonotype came up a few times. The V and J genes are TRBV20-1 and TRBJ2-7, with D possibly being TRBD2 (6 bases). This CDR3 is 14 amino acids long. Germline V gene sequence: CDR1 DFQATT, CDR2 SNEGSKA (reference sequence). V gave up 6 bases and J gave up 3 bases, with 18 bases separating them. The CDR3 sequence: CSAPLKAGYYEQYF. The CDR3 bases are TGCAGTGCCCCCCTTAAGGCGGGATACTACGAGCAGTACTTC.

The sample holds a few counts of this clonotype. This sequence joins TRBV7-8 and TRBJ2-1; 8 bases map to TRBD2. CDR3 length: 16 residues. The V gene's germline CDR1 is SGHVS and CDR2 FQNEAQ. The V and J ends lost 5 bases and 7 bases, in that order; junction bases with no gene match: 13. CDR3 in amino acids: CASSPGAGGLKNEQFF. The CDR3 DNA reads TGTGCCAGCAGCCCCGGGGCGGGGGGCCTTAAGAATGAGCAGTTCTTC.

The chain couples TRBV10-2 to TRBJ1-3, with 8 bases lining up with TRBD1. V gave up 2 bases and J gave up 8 bases; unmatched junction bases: 5. Germline values: CDR1 WSHSY, CDR2 SAAADI. The CDR3 is made up of 14 amino acids. The chain's CDR3 is CASSEQQGVDTIYF. Written as DNA, the CDR3 is TGCGCCAGCAGTGAGCAACAGGGGGTGGACACCATATATTTT.

This clonotype has a handful of counts. The chain carries TRBV18 and TRBJ2-1, with 15 nucleotides matching TRBD2. The trim removed 0 bases at V and 8 bases at J, leaving 5 bases unmatched. The germline V gene encodes CDR1 KGHSH and CDR2 LQKENI. The CDR3 is 17 amino acids. DNA of the CDR3: TGTGCCAGCTCACCACCTGGACTAGCGGGAGGGAACCATGAGCAGTTCTTC. It translates to CASSPPGLAGGNHEQFF.

J is TRBJ2-7 and V is TRBV4-2; 8 nucleotides match TRBD1. The CDR3 runs 15 residues. Germline V gene data show CDR1 as LGHNA and CDR2 as YNFKEQ. V trimming: 0 bases; J trimming: 5 bases; junction bases outside the gene matches: 6. The CDR3 DNA follows: TGTGCCAGCAGCCAAGAAGGACAGGGAATCCACGAGCAGTACTTC. Translated: CASSQEGQGIHEQYF.

This clonotype was picked up one time. The V gene is TRBV5-6, the J gene TRBJ1-5, with a weak D call TRBD1 (5 bases). V was shortened by 4 bases and J by 9 bases, with 20 bases between the two germline ends. The CDR3 length is 15 residues. Per the germline V gene, CDR1 is SGHDT and CDR2 is YYEEEE. This CDR3 reads CASSRTGTEMRPQHF. CDR3 nucleotide sequence: TGTGCCAGCAGCAGAACCGGGACCGAGATGCGGCCCCAGCATTTT.